This TCR beta chain was recovered during a study of cytomegalovirus exposure and HLA in healthy donors. Whole-study findings and limits: Cytomegalovirus status, reportedly, was diagnosed with high specificity and sensitivity by the classifier.

A multiplex PCR was run with 60 Vbeta primers and 13 Jbeta primers. Authors' analysis steps: As a later analysis found, there were tens of millions of unique TCR beta chains, of which approximately 10 million were shared. Profiled with immunoSEQ multiplex PCR; TCRdb holds only in-frame clones, not every one. The D gene and trimming were derived from the DNA, and the V and J assignments and clone size from that table. Here the sample spans 100,000 to 150,000 clones, 80% to 85% being singletons. The donors were healthy bone marrow donors. The CDR3 loop spans 14 amino acids. Per germline, CDR1 MNHNS and CDR2 SASEGT. V was clipped by 4 bases and J by 2 bases; unmatched bases: 3. In this sample, this clone turned up once. Its antigen is currently unknown.

This clonotype was sampled from a woman between 25 and 40 years old in good health and CMV-seronegative. The chain employs TRBV6-1 and TRBJ2-5; 8 bases line up with TRBD1. The sequencing input was PBMCs. CDR3 DNA sequence: TGTGCCAGCAGTGTTTGGACAGGGCAAGAGACCCAGTACTTC. Translating gives CASSVWTGQETQYF.